The sequence of this T cell receptor beta chain was determined in a study of blood T cells in healthy people across ages. For the second PCR, which ran for roughly 6 to 11 cycles, a sample-barcoded 5' primer and a J-beta primer mix were used. Carrying 12 random nucleotides, a template-switch adaptor labeled each individual cDNA molecule. TCRdb re-called the 5' RACE reads with MiXCR, one entry per CDR3 protein. The top ten clones hold about 3% of a sample with roughly 800,000 distinct CDR3 sequences, approximately 24% of them seen once. This clonotype was counted only a few times. Its antigen is currently unknown. Points from the study as a whole: It was found that TCR beta diversity correlated strongly with the percentage of naive T cells.

With 4 bases clipped from V and 3 bases from J, the junction kept 15 bases outside the gene matches. Looked up from germline, CDR1 is SEHNR and CDR2 is FQNEAQ (reference sequence). This CDR3 comprises 17 residues. A further study also used this sample, focusing on T cells of mothers and their children. That investigation notes: Donation came from three healthy Caucasian mothers together with their six children. The second PCR's M1S primer added sample barcodes and 2-4 random nucleotides.

The TCR comes from a boy aged 5 to 17 in good health. This chain links TRBV7-9 with TRBJ2-7, with 7 bases lining up with TRBD1. The specimen sequenced was blood. In DNA, the CDR3 is TGTGCCAGCAGCTCGCCAGAGGGGGCGGTTGGGTACTACGAGCAGTACTTC. Its translation is CASSSPEGAVGYYEQYF.